The clone carrying this T cell receptor (beta chain) came up many times. The antigen remains unidentified. Compared with germline, one end of the junction differs, possibly owing to a read error. The CDR3 goes on 3 residues after the read ends, and that part is filled in from the germline J gene. The record originates from a study of T cell clonality in common variable immunodeficiency. Study-wide points: Patient heterogeneity in the CVID cohort limited correlations between repertoire features and clinical complications.

Measured with immunoSEQ multiplex PCR; TCRdb has only the in-frame clones, and not every one. The sample holds approximately 75,000 clones, and no clone turns up only once. Germline loops: CDR1 LGHNA, CDR2 YNFKEQ. This CDR3 has 17 amino acids. Sequencing was performed on peripheral blood mononuclear cells. The clonotype comes from a person aged 18-70 years in good health. This chain joins TRBV4-2 and TRBJ2-7, with 9 nucleotides matching TRBD2. The sequenced CDR3 bases are TGCGCCAGCAGCCAAGATAATACGCTAGCGGGGCCCTACGAG. Protein sequence: CASSQDNTLAGPYE. The complete CDR3 protein is CASSQDNTLAGPYEQYF.